Given below is one T cell receptor beta chain in context. Its antigen is unknown. V lost 1 base, J lost 8 bases, and 3 bases lay in between. The length of the CDR3 is 11 residues. Germline V gene lookup returns CDR1 SNHLY and CDR2 FYNNEI. These data originate in a study of T cell repertoires in cytomegalovirus infection. Study in general: Both recently identified HLA-C-restricted and well-studied HLA-B-restricted CMV epitopes were used in the study. Carrying CMV and the relevant HLA type showed in public TCR beta signatures.

Regarding the study as a whole: Clonotypes of TCR beta that were HLA-C-restricted and CMV-specific dominated the ex vivo response.

TCRdb called the reads again in MiXCR, with one record for every CDR3 protein. The data contain about 500,000 distinct CDR3 sequences, 33% of them singletons. The specimen comprised cultured PBMCs, sampled from culture after CMV antigen stimulation. The receptor comes from a human donor in good health (CMV status not recorded). Some clones in this sample may be carry-over from other donors' samples. This chain connects TRBV2 to TRBJ1-5; D gene ambiguous. Here the CDR3 reads CASSEGEPQHF. In DNA, the CDR3 is TGTGCCAGCAGTGAAGGTGAGCCCCAGCATTTT.